This T cell receptor beta chain comes out of a study of cytomegalovirus exposure and HLA in healthy donors (dated by TCRdb to between 2016 and 2019). Regarding the study in general: In an earlier analysis of under 600 of the donors, 276 Gb of sequence data and 117 million unique TCR beta sequences from approximately 180 million T cells were reported. The later analysis used no new phenotypic data to find candidate immune exposures, relying instead on TCR beta sequences and their occurrence across donors. Both class I and class II loci were covered by HLA typing, at four-digit resolution. An early release that covered about 600 HLA-typed donors contained approximately 320 gigabases of sequencing data and approximately 85 million unique TCR sequences. To decide whether each TCR beta V gene segment behaved as functional or pseudogenic, an earlier analysis of some 600 of the donors relied on high-throughput TCR beta sequencing. In a later analysis, previously published TCR beta repertoires from 550 to 750 donors were re-analyzed and high-resolution HLA genotyping was added so that TCR occurrence patterns could be studied. Across 398 genotyped donors of the cohort, an average of approximately 240,000 unique TCR beta nucleotide sequences per donor were sequenced, and approximately 17% of those sequences were non-productive. A later genetic analysis used genome-wide SNP genotypes for about 60% of the roughly 700 donors, treating that subset as a discovery cohort. To predict cytomegalovirus infection status, the study combined high-throughput TCR immunosequencing, statistical association of individual TCRs with disease status, and machine learning. Because of strong linkage in the cohort, five DR-DQ haplotypes were treated as single units for association and clustering. Typing coverage differed by locus: A, B, C, DRB1 and DQB1 were typed in roughly 620-640 donors, DQA1 in roughly 500, DPA1 in 600 to 610, and DPB1 in about 450. Among the approximately 400 genotyped donors, approximately 81% belonged to the genetic ancestry cluster associated with self-reported Caucasian donors. Using immunosequencing, the study profiled T cell repertoires from 666 subjects and related those repertoires to cytomegalovirus serostatus. Besides the first cohort of roughly 700 subjects, a separate validation cohort made up of about 120 different subjects was used. Donor age, sex, ethnicity and CMV serostatus were collected together with the repertoire data. All discovery cohort repertoires had been generated on a single sequencing platform. The study aimed to test whether cataloging public T cell receptors could reveal signatures of past pathogen exposure. The paper as a whole reports these results and caveats: In an earlier analysis of roughly 500 of the donors, most TCR beta V segments appeared in productive rearrangements about 90% or about 30% of the time, broadly matching IMGT annotations. In a later analysis, most CMV-associated TCR beta chains were found to appear HLA-restricted, with HLA associations seemingly driven largely by CMV exposure. Because counts were too low, more than 15 rarely observed V segments, including chromosome 9 orphons, were left out of the earlier analysis of some 640 of the donors. Some IMGT-functional V segments, including TRBV6-2 and TRBV6-3, could not be distinguished by the 87-base-pair reads and were therefore excluded. Linkage disequilibrium might explain the correlated functional status among segregating V segments, but an unknown experimental factor could not be excluded. The study listed 164 TCR beta chains as associated with cytomegalovirus. When HLA alleles, especially DR and DQ, strongly co-occurred, attributing TCR associations to individual alleles was difficult. In a later analysis, the rate of TCR association differed among HLA loci, with DRB1 alleles having the most associated TCRs and HLA-C alleles having the fewest. The only immune exposure information available for the cohort was CMV serostatus. A cluster of highly shared sequence variants was judged likely to represent a technical artifact of the sequencing pipeline. An association between a missense DCLRE1C variant and V-gene and J-gene trimming of TCR beta chains was found in a later genetic analysis and replicated in an independent cohort. Because some donors lacked HLA typing at each locus, the association tests relied only on the typed subset. Across donors, most TCR sequences were observed very rarely, whereas some public TCRs were present in many individuals. The presence/absence analyses assumed that sequencing depth was roughly uniform across donors, and that assumption may not be true. In a later genetic analysis, fewer N-insertions in productive TCRs were reported among donors in an Asian-associated ancestry cluster than the roughly 710-donor mean. At a false discovery rate of 0.05, a later analysis linked roughly 17,000 TCR beta sequences to specific HLA alleles. In a later analysis, several top co-occurrence clusters were reported to appear linked to parvovirus B19, influenza, CMV and Epstein-Barr virus. In vitro tests confirmed that a few of the cytomegalovirus-associated TCR beta chains recognize cytomegalovirus antigens. A further reported finding was that TCR beta sequences accurately predicted the HLA-A and HLA-B alleles for most subjects in the first cohort. It was suggested by the authors that the approach could potentially be generalized to other disease states and immunological phenotypes. In a later analysis, HLA-associated TCR beta chains showed more clonal expansion and lower generation probabilities than non-associated chains that were equally common. Cytomegalovirus status was reported to be diagnosed by the classifier with high specificity and sensitivity in both the original and validation cohorts. This cohort had only TCR beta chains sequenced, and the lack of alpha or paired-chain data limited which features could be detected.

Taken from cysteine to phenylalanine, the CDR3 has 15 residues. This entry keeps only the CDR3 DNA: 45 bases, framed from base 1. Based on the germline V gene (reference sequence), the CDR1 and CDR2 sequences are LNHDA and SQIVND. V drops 1 base and J drops 4 bases, leaving 11 bases in between. A word on this clone: The antigen it recognizes is unknown. Qualities for individual bases were not recorded, and no much larger clone is one base off.

The cohort comprised 666 healthy bone marrow donors. All cohort members were sampled while nominally healthy, although unrecorded immune exposures were likely present. The donor was CMV seropositive and belonged to the group of 250 to 300 seropositive cohort members. A peripheral blood sample was collected from each donor, and TCR beta sequencing was performed on peripheral blood mononuclear cells. Genomic DNA extraction from the blood cell samples was performed with the Qiagen DNeasy Blood Extraction Kit. The receptor library was made with the immunoSEQ multiplex PCR assay. The multiplex PCR relied on a mix of 60 forward primers for TCR Vbeta segments and 13 reverse primers for TCR Jbeta segments. The CDR3 region of rearranged TCR beta genes was amplified from genomic DNA with a multiplex PCR assay. Amplified TCR beta libraries were sequenced as 87-base-pair reads on the Illumina HiSeq System. The original methods were these. A later analysis tallied 70 million to 100 million unique TCR beta chains across the 700 or so repertoires, and around 12 million of those chains were shared by two or more donors. A nearest-neighbor algorithm error-corrected the raw reads and collapsed the reads into unique sequences, merging closely related sequences to remove PCR and sequencing errors. Alignment of CDR3 sequences to IMGT reference sequences was used to assign V, D and J gene segments. For a sequence to be retained, a match of at least six nucleotides was required to both a V gene segment and a J gene segment. A rearrangement was called productive if the CDR3 had no stop codons and remained in frame with V and J, and every other rearrangement was called non-productive. CDR3 was defined according to IMGT convention as the region running from the second conserved V-encoded cysteine to the conserved J-encoded phenylalanine. The earlier analysis of 587 of the donors excluded any sequence lacking an unambiguous match to a single V gene segment. In an earlier analysis of 587 of the donors, a V segment was called functional when productive rearrangements were above 56.7%, and segregating when the standard deviation between donors exceeded 5%. To diagnose cytomegalovirus status from the catalog of TCR beta chain sequences, a statistical classification framework was built. In a later analysis, TCR nucleotide sequences were compared against IMGT/GENE-DB human TR gene sequences so that V and J genes could be assigned. In a later analysis, CDR3 sequences and most-parsimonious VDJ recombination scenarios were assigned using the TCRdist pipeline. In a later analysis, every TCR beta chain was defined by the combination of its CDR3 amino acid sequence and its V-gene family, and reads without a unique V-gene family were dropped. In a later analysis, around 600 highly shared, low-generation-probability nucleotide sequences were removed to address suspected cross-contamination and a sequencing artifact. A later analysis calculated a clonal expansion index for each public chain from normalized within-repertoire ranks of inferred template counts. A later analysis computed generation probabilities with a VDJ recombination model fitted to out-of-frame rearrangements, and checked the results against IGoR. Hypergeometric tests were used in a later analysis to score TCR-TCR, TCR-HLA and TCR-CMV co-occurrence, with a repertoire-size bias correction applied to the TCR pairs. In a later analysis, false discovery rates were estimated by permuting HLA or CMV assignments 20 times. In a later analysis, co-occurring TCRs were grouped with DBSCAN, and TCRdist sequence similarity was added when clustering was performed within HLA-allele-positive subsets. Co-occurrence clustering excluded repertoires with fewer than 30,000 or more than 120,000 public chains, plus five with anomalous nucleotide sharing. The clones in this table, taken by TCRdb from immuneACCESS, are in-frame only. Not every clone is retained; where verified, under half of the shortfall comes from an unresolved V gene, and the cause of the rest is unknown. V and J calls and clone size are copied from that table; D and trimming were computed from the DNA. This sample comprises 200,000 to 250,000 clones, just over 75% of them detected only once. The top ten clonotypes cover roughly 2.5% of the sample.

Sequencing input: PBMCs. The receptor was derived from a woman in her sixties in good health and CMV-seropositive. Recombination linked TRBV19 to TRBJ2-1, with a weak D call of TRBD2 (6 bases match). In nucleotide form, the sequence is TGTGCCAGTAGTATAGGAGATAGCGGATACAATGAGCAGTTCTTC. Translated, it reads CASSIGDSGYNEQFF.